This T cell receptor beta chain was obtained from a study of blood T cell repertoires in COVID-19. About the research overall: Sources were T cells, B-cell-depleted T cells, or PBMCs; the material itself was cDNA or gDNA.

Trimming shortened V by 1 base and J by 0 bases, and 20 bases separated the two germline ends. The CDR3 is made up of 19 amino acids. CDR1 and CDR2 from the germline V gene are SEHNR and FQNEAQ (reference sequence). Sequencing used immunoSEQ multiplex PCR; TCRdb keeps in-frame clones, though not all of them. The table lists about 53,000 clones, approximately 82% of them singletons. Sequences were obtained from peripheral blood. The gene calls are TRBV7-9 and TRBJ2-3, with D maybe TRBD2 (6 bases). The source is a human donor in a cohort sampled during active COVID-19. CDR3 in DNA: TGTGCCAGCAGCTTAGTTCGGGGGTCTAACTTCGCTAGCACAGATACGCAGTATTTT. Protein: CASSLVRGSNFASTDTQYF.